The 11 T cell receptor beta chains given below trace back to one sample, sequenced in a study of blood T cell repertoires in COVID-19. Sequenced by immunoSEQ multiplex PCR; TCRdb stores in-frame clones only, minus some. This sample has approximately 230,000 clones, with 80% to 90% found just once. The sample comprised peripheral blood. These TCRs come from a man aged 30 to 39 with active or convalescent COVID-19.

This chain connects TRBV18 to TRBJ1-1; D gene uncertain. Germline V CDR1 and CDR2: KGHSH, LQKENI. The ends were cut back, 3 bases at V and 2 bases at J, with 13 bases in the middle. This CDR3 contains 15 residues. The CDR3 is CASSPSANLNTEAFF. Written as DNA, the CDR3 is TGTGCCAGCTCACCTTCCGCTAACCTAAACACTGAAGCTTTCTTT.

This sequence joins TRBV7-9 and TRBJ1-2, with TRBD1 matching 10 bases. V was clipped by 5 bases and J by 4 bases; unmatched bases: 10. From germline, CDR1 is SEHNR and CDR2 FQNEAQ (reference sequence). This CDR3 spans 16 amino acids. Here the CDR3 reads CASSIGTGAAFYGYTF. Written as DNA, the CDR3 is TGTGCCAGCAGCATCGGGACAGGGGCCGCATTCTATGGCTACACCTTC.

The chain employs TRBV20-1 and TRBJ2-7; D is ambiguous. Trimming pared 1 base from V and 3 bases from J, leaving 4 bases between. CDR1 is DFQATT, CDR2 SNEGSKA, per germline (reference sequence). The CDR3 is 11 amino acids. The CDR3 sequence is CSARGVYEQYF. DNA for the CDR3: TGCAGTGCTAGAGGAGTCTACGAGCAGTACTTC.

Only one count was recorded for this clone. V usage is TRBV7-2 and J usage is TRBJ2-5; 9 bases line up with TRBD1. CDR1 is SGHTA, CDR2 FQGNSA, per germline. This CDR3 spans 14 amino acids. The V and J ends lost 5 bases and 5 bases, in that order; junction bases with no gene match: 6. The CDR3 DNA follows: TGTGCCAGCAGCGGAGGACAGGGGTGGGAGACCCAGTACTTC. Translating gives CASSGGQGWETQYF.

The chain combines TRBV28 with TRBJ2-3; no clear D. The CDR3 is 16 residues long. Germline values: CDR1 MDHEN, CDR2 SYDVKM. Deletions cut 6 bases from V and 1 base from J, with 17 bases between. The CDR3 loop reads CASSRPAGAGTDTQYF. The CDR3 coding sequence is TGTGCCAGCAGCCGACCAGCCGGAGCTGGCACAGATACGCAGTATTTT.

This clone occurred a few times. The chain carries TRBV15 and TRBJ2-7, with TRBD2 identical over 7 bases. The length of the CDR3 is 14 residues. The V segment lost 9 bases and the J segment 0 bases; nucleotides outside the gene matches: 8. CDR1 LNHNV and CDR2 YYDKDF come from the germline V gene (reference sequence). CDR3 sequence reads: CATSPGRFSYEQYF. The CDR3 nucleotides read TGTGCCACTTCCCCCGGGAGGTTCTCCTACGAGCAGTACTTC.

CDR3 sequence reads: CASSAQGYQETQYF. Here the CDR3 DNA reads TGTGCCAGCAGCGCCCAGGGTTACCAAGAGACCCAGTACTTC. This rearrangement joins TRBV5-4 to TRBJ2-5, with a weak D call TRBD1 (5 bases). Per the germline V gene, CDR1 is SGHNT and CDR2 is YYREEE (reference sequence). Between the trimmed V and J ends, which lost 4 bases and 0 bases, there was a span of 10 bases. This CDR3 is 14 amino acids long.

The chain uses TRBV4-3 and TRBJ2-7, with a weak D call TRBD1 (5 bases). Germline values: CDR1 LGHNA, CDR2 YSLEER. Trimming shortened V by 0 bases and J by 6 bases, and 9 bases separated the two germline ends. This CDR3 is 13 amino acids long. For the CDR3, the DNA is TGCGCCAGCAGCCAAGAATCAGGGCGCGAGCAGTACTTC. This translates into CASSQESGREQYF.

The chain combines TRBV19 with TRBJ1-2; D is unclear. Germline V gene data show CDR1 as LNHDA and CDR2 as SQIVND (reference sequence). Trimming cost V 7 bases and J 8 bases, with 14 bases left between them. CDR3 length: 12 residues. The CDR3 nucleotides read TGTGCCAGTACCTCCCGCATGGGCGGCTACACCTTC. As protein: CASTSRMGGYTF.

The DNA of the CDR3 is TGTGCCAGCAGTTTATGGAGCGGGGATATCTACGAGCAGTACTTC. Protein sequence: CASSLWSGDIYEQYF. The rearrangement joins TRBV27 to TRBJ2-7; 7 nucleotides agree with TRBD2. This CDR3 comprises 15 residues. CDR1 is MNHEY, CDR2 SMNVEV, per germline (reference sequence). J was trimmed by 3 bases and V by 1 base; bases with no gene match: 6.

The chain couples TRBV10-1 to TRBJ1-1; TRBD1 matches 8 bases. The CDR3 has 14 residues. Per germline, CDR1 WNHNN and CDR2 SYGVQD (reference sequence). Losses at the gene ends were 8 bases for V and 6 bases for J; bases not matched to a gene: 11. CDR3 DNA: TGCGCCAGCGGGGCCGGACAGGGTTCAGCTGAAGCTTTCTTT. Encoded protein: CASGAGQGSAEAFF.